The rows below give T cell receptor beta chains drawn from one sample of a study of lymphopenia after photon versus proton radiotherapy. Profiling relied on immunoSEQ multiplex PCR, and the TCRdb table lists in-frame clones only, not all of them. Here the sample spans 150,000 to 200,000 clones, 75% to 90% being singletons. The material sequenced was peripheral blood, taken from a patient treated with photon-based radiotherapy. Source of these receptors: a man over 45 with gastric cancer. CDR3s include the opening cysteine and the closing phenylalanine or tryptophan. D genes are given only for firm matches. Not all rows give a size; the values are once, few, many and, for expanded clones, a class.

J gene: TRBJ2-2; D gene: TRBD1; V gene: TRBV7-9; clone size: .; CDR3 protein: CASSPLGTVTGELFF; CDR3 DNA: TGTGCCAGCAGCCCGCTGGGGACAGTAACCGGGGAGCTGTTTTTT
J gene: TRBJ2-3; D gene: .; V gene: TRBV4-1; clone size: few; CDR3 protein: CASSQSPLLGVGTDTQYF; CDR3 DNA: TGCGCCAGCAGCCAAAGCCCTCTACTAGGAGTCGGGACAGATACGCAGTATTTT
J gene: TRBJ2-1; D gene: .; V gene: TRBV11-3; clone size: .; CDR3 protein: CASSLGSYNEQFF; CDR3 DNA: TGTGCCAGCAGCTTGGGCAGCTACAATGAGCAGTTCTTC
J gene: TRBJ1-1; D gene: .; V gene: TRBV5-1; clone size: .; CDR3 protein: CASSLPGPQRGNTEAFF; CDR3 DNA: TGCGCCAGCAGCTTACCGGGACCCCAAAGGGGGAACACTGAAGCTTTCTTT
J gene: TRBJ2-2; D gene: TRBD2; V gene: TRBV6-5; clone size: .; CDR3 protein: CASSYRASGSGELFF; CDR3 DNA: TGTGCCAGCAGTTACCGGGCTAGCGGGAGTGGGGAGCTGTTTTTT
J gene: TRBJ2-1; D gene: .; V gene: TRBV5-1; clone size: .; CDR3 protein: CASSERAGNYNEQFF; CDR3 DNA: TGCGCCAGCAGCGAGCGGGCCGGGAACTACAATGAGCAGTTCTTC
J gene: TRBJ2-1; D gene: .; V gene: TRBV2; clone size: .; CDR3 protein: CASSDWASARGFF; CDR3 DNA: TGTGCCAGCAGTGATTGGGCTAGCGCCAGGGGGTTCTTC
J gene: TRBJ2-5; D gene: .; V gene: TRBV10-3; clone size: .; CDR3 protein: CAISRGVPLQETQYF; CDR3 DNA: TGTGCCATCAGTCGCGGGGTACCCCTACAAGAGACCCAGTACTTC
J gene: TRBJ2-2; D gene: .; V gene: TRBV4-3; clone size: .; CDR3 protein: CASSLGGGPGELFF; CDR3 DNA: TGCGCCAGCAGTCTTGGCGGAGGGCCCGGGGAGCTGTTTTTT
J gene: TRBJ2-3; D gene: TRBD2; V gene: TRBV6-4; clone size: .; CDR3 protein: CASRGGLAGEDVVTDTQYF; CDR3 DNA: TGTGCCAGCAGAGGGGGACTAGCGGGAGAGGATGTGGTTACAGATACGCAGTATTTT
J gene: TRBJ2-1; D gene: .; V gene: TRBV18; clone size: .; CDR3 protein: CASSPLGTSLLKEEQFF; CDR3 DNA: TGTGCCAGCTCACCACTAGGGACCAGCCTCTTGAAGGAAGAGCAGTTCTTC
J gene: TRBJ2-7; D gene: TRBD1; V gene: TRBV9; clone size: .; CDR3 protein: CASSPRNQGAGEQYF; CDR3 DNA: TGTGCCAGCAGCCCCAGAAATCAGGGGGCTGGCGAGCAGTACTTC
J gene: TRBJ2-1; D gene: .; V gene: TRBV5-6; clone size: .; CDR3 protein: CASSSGAGSYNEQFF; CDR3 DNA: TGTGCCAGCAGCTCGGGGGCCGGTAGTTACAATGAGCAGTTCTTC
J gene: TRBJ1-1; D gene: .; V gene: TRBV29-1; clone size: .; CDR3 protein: CSVEDRTALNTEAFF; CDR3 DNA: TGCAGCGTTGAAGATCGAACAGCACTAAACACTGAAGCTTTCTTT